This T cell receptor beta chain is from a study of vaccination effects on CD4 cells after COVID-19. The junction had 2 bases not matched to a gene; V was cut back by 6 bases and J by 2 bases. Germline CDR1 MRHNA, CDR2 SNTAGT. The CDR3 has 15 residues. Generated by immunoSEQ multiplex PCR, the TCRdb table keeps only in-frame clones and is missing some. The sample lists approximately 29,000 clones, less than 75% occurring once. To note about this clone: The antigen is not known.

Under the ViraFEST assay, PBMC were stimulated with viral peptide pools so that antigen-specific CD4+ T cells expanded. Sequencing was performed afterwards. Between days 9 and 10 of culture, CD4+ T cells were separated out. The vaccine given was either BNT162b2 or mRNA-1273, in two doses. All vaccine recipients tested negative for nucleocapsid antibodies and had never contracted SARS-CoV-2 infection. V gene TRBV6-4 combines with J gene TRBJ2-3, with 13 bases identical to TRBD2. This TCR derives from a human donor who received a COVID-19 vaccine. The starting material was CD4+ T cells from PBMCs cultured with HCoV-NL63 spike peptides, obtained after COVID-19 vaccination. For the CDR3, the DNA is TGTGCCAGCAGACTAGCGGGGGGGAACACAGATACGCAGTATTTT. It is translated as CASRLAGGNTDTQYF.